What follows is one T cell receptor beta chain and its context. There is no known antigen for this receptor. Per-base qualities were not stored, and no clone one base away is much larger. The library was obtained by 5' RACE. For sequencing, an Illumina HiSeq 2000 was employed. Template switching introduced a universal primer binding site; the final cDNA contained a unique molecular identifier, enabling accurate counting of TCR cDNA molecules. First-strand cDNA for TCR alpha and beta chains was synthesized from specific primers in the conserved constant-segment region. To control for contamination, every cDNA library carried two barcodes: a SMART-Mk sample barcode plus Illumina barcodes. TruSeq adapter sequences and Illumina sample barcodes were added in two successive PCR steps. The TCR alpha and beta cDNA libraries were sequenced on the Illumina HiSeq platform using custom primers. On the study's bioinformatics: Raw reads were processed with MiGEC to extract unique molecular identifiers, and MiXCR was used to determine CDR3 positions. For each individual, recombination models were inferred using an EM algorithm with the repgenHMM and IGoR tools. The tcR package in R was used for shared clonotype analysis, with sharing normalized by the product of cloneset sizes. To study raw recombination free of thymic and clonal selection effects, out-of-frame nonproductive sequences were analyzed. Using fastp at Q25 and MiXCR, TCRdb reprocessed the public reads and kept productive beta chains. CDR3 protein sequences are deduplicated, and each keeps its most common genes and DNA. In this record, the V and J calls reflect TCRdb's handling and not the investigators' own analysis. The sample table holds some 1,700,000 distinct CDR3 sequences, of which 25% to 35% were seen once. The top ten clones comprise about 0.27% of the sample.

From the cysteine up to the phenylalanine, the CDR3 has a length of 14 residues. Only the CDR3 region is kept as DNA, spanning 42 bases read in frame from base 1. In the germline V gene, CDR1 corresponds to SGHVS and CDR2 to FNYEAQ. For this chain, trimming is 1 base at the V end and 3 bases at the J end, and the number of junction bases without a gene match is 1. All donors were healthy Caucasians. The sample is drawn from a study of identical twins (dated by TCRdb to 2015 to 2016). Turning to the overall study: The study deep-sequenced TCR alpha and beta repertoires from monozygotic twins, unrelated adults of various ages and cord blood to test whether fetal clonotypes persist. To rule out contamination, replicate twin experiments were performed at different times with different library preparation protocols.

What the authors observed across the whole study: Out-of-frame TCR alpha sharing in monozygotic twins was systematically underestimated by recombination models, whereas sharing between unrelated individuals was in agreement with the recombination models. Zero-insertion analyses could be partly confounded by invariant T cells such as MAIT and iNKT, though diverse VJ usage argued against such confounding for most clonotypes. Compared with coincidental sharing between unrelated individuals, out-of-frame TCR alpha sequences shared between twins showed an excess of sequences with low generation probability. The excess sharing between twins in beta out-of-frame sequences was weaker because fewer shared sequences reduced the signal-to-noise ratio. Fewer insertions were carried by abundant cord blood beta clonotypes, a similar but weaker trend appeared in young adult naive repertoires, and no such trend appeared in memory repertoires. Because the same donors could not be followed over many years, the conclusions relied on cross-sectional statistical analysis.

The sequencing sample was made of cord blood. The chain couples TRBV7-6 to TRBJ1-1, with 8 bases matching TRBD1. This sequence was found in a newborn girl in good health. The DNA sequence is as follows: TGTGCCAGCAGCTTAGAACAGGGGGACACTGAAGCTTTCTTT. The resulting protein is CASSLEQGDTEAFF.